This T cell receptor (beta chain) comes out of a study of shared clonotypes between healthy human individuals. About the research overall: The donors, two women and three men, were aged 18 to 49.

Germline V gene data show CDR1 as GTSNPN and CDR2 as SVGIG (reference sequence). The CDR3 has 13 residues. Trimming removed 2 bases from V and 6 bases from J, with 10 bases in between. Participating donors were healthy, HIV-negative adults free of recent acute infections or vaccinations. The protocol was immunoSEQ multiplex PCR, while the TCRdb copy is restricted to in-frame clones and leaves out a portion. The profile shows roughly 1,000,000 clones, about 80% of them singletons. Sequencing was carried out using memory CD4+ T cells from PBMCs. Subset here: CD45RA-negative fraction. The TCR sequence derives from a man between 18 and 29 years old in good health. Some clones in this sample may be carry-over from other donors' samples. The chain uses TRBV30 and TRBJ2-2, with D unresolved. CDR3 nucleotides: TGTGCCTGGAGTCCGGCCCGGGCCGGGGAGCTGTTTTTT. The encoded protein is CAWSPARAGELFF.